The 10 T cell receptor beta chains presented below share a single source sample, sequenced in a study of cytomegalovirus exposure and HLA in healthy donors. Primers: 60 Vbeta forward and 13 Jbeta reverse. Assay: immunoSEQ multiplex PCR; the TCRdb copy retains only in-frame clones and omits some. The sample includes about 190,000 clones, approximately 70% of them seen just once. Sequenced material: PBMCs. The receptor source for this set is a woman aged 30 to 39 in good health and CMV-seronegative.

The J gene is TRBJ2-5, the V gene TRBV7-9; a weak D match, TRBD2 (6 bases). V was cut by 3 bases and J by 1 base, with 12 bases left in between. From germline, CDR1 is SEHNR and CDR2 FQNEAQ (reference sequence). This CDR3 spans 15 amino acids. CDR3 residues: CASSFQLAAQETQYF. The CDR3 region has the DNA TGTGCCAGCAGCTTCCAACTAGCAGCCCAAGAGACCCAGTACTTC.

The chain has TRBV27 and TRBJ2-6; 7 bases align to TRBD1. The CDR3 length is 17 residues. Germline loops: CDR1 MNHEY, CDR2 SMNVEV (reference sequence). V shed 5 bases and J 0 bases; nucleotides not matched to a gene: 7. The CDR3 sequence is CASSHTDRVSGANVLTF. CDR3 DNA: TGTGCCAGCAGTCATACCGACAGGGTCTCTGGGGCCAACGTCCTGACTTTC.

This sequence joins TRBV2 and TRBJ2-3; 9 positions agree with TRBD2. Germline trimming cut 4 bases from V and 2 bases from J; bases unmatched to any gene: 4. The CDR3 is 15 amino acids. Germline lookup yields CDR1 SNHLY and CDR2 FYNNEI. CDR3 in amino acids: CASSVAGASTDTQYF. The CDR3 DNA sequence: TGTGCCAGCAGTGTAGCGGGGGCCTCCACAGATACGCAGTATTTT. Based on the CDR3 plus reference TRBV2 and TRBJ2-3, the full variable domain is EPEVTQTPSHQVTQMGQEVILRCVPISNHLYFYWYRQILGQKVEFLVSFYNNEISEKSEIFDDQFSVERPDGSNFTLKIRSTKLEDSAMYFCASSVAGASTDTQYFGPGTRLTVL.

This clone was seen more than once but under ten times. This rearrangement joins TRBV19 to TRBJ2-5; tentatively, D is TRBD1 (6 bases). The ends were cut back, 4 bases at V and 5 bases at J, with 17 bases in the middle. The germline CDR1 and CDR2 sequences are LNHDA and SQIVND (reference sequence). CDR3 size: 15 residues. CDR3 coding DNA: TGTGCCAGTAGTACTTGGACAGAAAGTGGGGAGACCCAGTACTTC. Its translation is CASSTWTESGETQYF.

This sequence joins TRBV7-8 and TRBJ2-2; 12 nucleotides match TRBD2. The CDR3 extends over 19 amino acids. V shed 4 bases and J 2 bases; nucleotides not matched to a gene: 11. From germline, CDR1 is SGHVS and CDR2 FQNEAQ. The DNA for the CDR3 is TGTGCCAGCAGCTCAATACTAGCGGGGGGCCACGTAAACACCGGGGAGCTGTTTTTT. Protein sequence: CASSSILAGGHVNTGELFF. Together with reference TRBV7-8 and TRBJ2-2, the CDR3 gives the full variable domain: GAGVSQSPRYKVAKRGQDVALRCDPISGHVSLFWYQQALGQGPEFLTYFQNEAQLDKSGLPSDRFFAERPEGSVSTLKIQRTQQEDSAVYLCASSSILAGGHVNTGELFFGEGSRLTVL.

The J gene is TRBJ1-5, the V gene TRBV21-1; the table's TRBD1 call for D was not verified on the DNA. TRBV21-1 is assigned pseudogene status. There are 17 residues in the CDR3. CDR3 DNA sequence: TGTGCCAGCAGCCTCCGACTGGACAGGGGTGGCAATCAGCCCCAGCATTTT. Amino acids: CASSLRLDRGGNQPQHF.

The chain couples TRBV4-3 to TRBJ1-5, with 9 bases aligning to TRBD1. V was clipped by 0 bases and J by 7 bases; unmatched bases: 13. There are 18 residues in the CDR3. Germline lookup yields CDR1 LGHNA and CDR2 YSLEER. CDR3 nucleotide sequence: TGCGCCAGCAGCCAAGATCGACCGACAGGGGGGATCGGACAGCCCCAGCATTTT. This translates into CASSQDRPTGGIGQPQHF.

The chain carries TRBV19 and TRBJ2-7; the D gene is possibly TRBD2 (5 bases). The V end was cut by 0 bases, the J end by 0 bases, with 15 bases between. Germline CDR1 reads LNHDA; CDR2 reads SQIVND (reference sequence). The CDR3 consists of 17 residues. The CDR3 DNA follows: TGTGCCAGTAGTATAGATCTCCCTAGCCGAGGCTCCTACGAGCAGTACTTC. Protein sequence: CASSIDLPSRGSYEQYF.

This clone was counted a few times. The V and J genes are TRBV2 and TRBJ2-1, with TRBD2 matching over 14 bases. The V segment lost 5 bases and the J segment 9 bases; nucleotides outside the gene matches: 3. In germline, CDR1 is SNHLY, CDR2 FYNNEI. This CDR3 comprises 14 residues. The CDR3 sequence is CASSRLAGGREQFF. The CDR3, as DNA: TGTGCCAGCAGTCGACTAGCGGGGGGGCGTGAGCAGTTCTTC.

The CDR3: CASADDRTRNTEAFF. DNA of the CDR3: TGCGCCAGCGCCGACGACAGGACCAGGAACACTGAAGCTTTCTTT. V and J are TRBV5-1 and TRBJ1-1; TRBD1 might be the D (6 bases). CDR1 is SGHRS and CDR2 is YFSETQ in the germline V gene. The CDR3 has 15 amino acids. V was shortened by 7 bases and J by 1 base, with 17 bases between the two germline ends.